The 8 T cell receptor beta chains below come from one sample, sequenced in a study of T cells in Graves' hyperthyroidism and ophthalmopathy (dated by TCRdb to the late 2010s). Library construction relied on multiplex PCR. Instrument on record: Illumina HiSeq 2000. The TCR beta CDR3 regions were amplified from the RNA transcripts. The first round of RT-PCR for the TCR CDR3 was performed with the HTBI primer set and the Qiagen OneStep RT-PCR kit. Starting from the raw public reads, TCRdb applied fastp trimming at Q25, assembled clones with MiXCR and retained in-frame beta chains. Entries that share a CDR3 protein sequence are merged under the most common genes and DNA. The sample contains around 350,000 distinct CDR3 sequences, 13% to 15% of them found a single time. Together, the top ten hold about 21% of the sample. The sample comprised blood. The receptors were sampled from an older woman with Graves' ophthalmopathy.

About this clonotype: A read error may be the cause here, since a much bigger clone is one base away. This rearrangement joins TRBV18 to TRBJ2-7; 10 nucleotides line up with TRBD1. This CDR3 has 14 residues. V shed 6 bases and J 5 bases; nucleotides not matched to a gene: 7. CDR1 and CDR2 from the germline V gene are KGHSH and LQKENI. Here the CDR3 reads CASSSDRGPNEQYF. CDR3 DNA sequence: TGTGCCAGCTCTAGCGACAGGGGGCCCAACGAGCAGTACTTC.

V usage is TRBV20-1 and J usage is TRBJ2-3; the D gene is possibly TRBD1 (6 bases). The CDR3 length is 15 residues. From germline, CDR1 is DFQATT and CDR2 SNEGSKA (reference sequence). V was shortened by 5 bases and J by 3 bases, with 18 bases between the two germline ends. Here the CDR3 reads CSAGLAGAGTDTQYF. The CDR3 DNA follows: TGCAGTGCTGGGTTGGCAGGGGCGGGTACAGATACGCAGTATTTT.

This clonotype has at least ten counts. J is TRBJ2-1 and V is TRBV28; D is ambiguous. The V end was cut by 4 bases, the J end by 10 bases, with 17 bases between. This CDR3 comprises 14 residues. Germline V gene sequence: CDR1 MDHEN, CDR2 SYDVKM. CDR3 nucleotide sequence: TGTGCCAGCAGTTCCCTGGGCGGCGTCGGCGAGCAGTTCTTC. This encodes CASSSLGGVGEQFF.

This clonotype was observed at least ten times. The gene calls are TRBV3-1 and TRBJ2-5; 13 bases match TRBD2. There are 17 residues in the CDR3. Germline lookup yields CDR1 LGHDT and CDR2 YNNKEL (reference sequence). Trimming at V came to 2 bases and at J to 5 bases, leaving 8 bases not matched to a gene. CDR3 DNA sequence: TGTGCCAGCAGCCAAAGCCTCGGGACTAGCGGGAAGGAGACCCAGTACTTC. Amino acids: CASSQSLGTSGKETQYF.

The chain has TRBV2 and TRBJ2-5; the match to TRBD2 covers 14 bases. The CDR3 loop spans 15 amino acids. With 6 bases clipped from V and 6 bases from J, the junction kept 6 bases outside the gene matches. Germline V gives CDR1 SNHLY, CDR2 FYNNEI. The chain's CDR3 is CASSVGTSGRQTQYF. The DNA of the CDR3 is TGTGCCAGCAGCGTGGGGACTAGCGGGAGACAGACCCAGTACTTC.

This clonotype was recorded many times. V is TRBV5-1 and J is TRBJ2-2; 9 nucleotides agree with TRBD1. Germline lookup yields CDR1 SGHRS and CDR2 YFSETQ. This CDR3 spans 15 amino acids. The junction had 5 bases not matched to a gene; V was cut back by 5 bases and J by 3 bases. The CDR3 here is CASSFDRGDTGELFF. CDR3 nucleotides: TGCGCCAGCAGTTTCGACAGGGGGGACACCGGGGAGCTGTTTTTT.

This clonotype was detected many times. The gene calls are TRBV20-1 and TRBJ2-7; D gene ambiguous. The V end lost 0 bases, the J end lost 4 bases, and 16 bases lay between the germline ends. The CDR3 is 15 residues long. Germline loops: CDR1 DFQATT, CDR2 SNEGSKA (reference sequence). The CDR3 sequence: CSARDLSDRIYEQYF. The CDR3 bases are TGCAGTGCTAGAGATCTGTCCGACCGGATATACGAGCAGTACTTC.

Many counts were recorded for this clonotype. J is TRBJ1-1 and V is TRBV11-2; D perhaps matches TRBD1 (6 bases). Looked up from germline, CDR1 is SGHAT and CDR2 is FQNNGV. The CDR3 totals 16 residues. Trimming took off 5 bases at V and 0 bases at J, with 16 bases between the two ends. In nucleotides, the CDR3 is TGTGCCAGCAGCACCTCTCGGGGGCTGATGAACACTGAAGCTTTCTTT. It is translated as CASSTSRGLMNTEAFF.